These 29 T cell receptor beta chains were sequenced from one sample in a study of cytotoxic CD8 clonotypes in ibrutinib-treated CLL. TCRdb keeps only in-frame clones here, not all; method: immunoSEQ multiplex PCR. This table holds about 140,000 clones, 80% found once. Sequenced here: PBMCs, sampled after 36 months of ibrutinib treatment. These receptors were obtained from a human donor with chronic lymphocytic leukemia.

This clone appeared a few times. In the same sample, other DNA sequences code for this CDR3. V is TRBV5-1 and J is TRBJ2-5; TRBD1 matches 7 bases. V was pared by 0 bases and J by 2 bases, with 1 base of the junction left unmatched. Germline loops: CDR1 SGHRS, CDR2 YFSETQ. CDR3 length equals 14 residues. For the CDR3, the DNA is TGCGCCAGCAGCTTGGGACAGGGTCAAGAGACCCAGTACTTC. Its protein product is CASSLGQGQETQYF.

The V and J genes are TRBV19 and TRBJ2-1; no definite D call. Germline CDR1 reads LNHDA; CDR2 reads SQIVND (reference sequence). With 3 bases removed from V and 7 bases from J, the gap between germline ends came to 4 bases. The CDR3 contains 11 residues. CDR3 DNA: TGTGCCAGTAGTATTCGTAATGAGCAGTTCTTC. Encoded protein: CASSIRNEQFF.

The chain links TRBV5-1 to TRBJ2-3; D remains ambiguous. From germline, CDR1 is SGHRS and CDR2 YFSETQ. CDR3 length: 13 amino acids. Between the trimmed V and J ends, which lost 1 base and 4 bases, there was a span of 7 bases. The CDR3 DNA sequence: TGCGCCAGCAGCTTGCGAGGATCAGATACGCAGTATTTT. Translated: CASSLRGSDTQYF.

The chain recombines TRBV11-3 with TRBJ2-2; D not certain. This CDR3 has 12 amino acids. V was cut by 5 bases and J by 7 bases, with 8 bases left in between. Germline lookup yields CDR1 SGHNT and CDR2 YENEEA. The CDR3 protein is CASSLIGGELFF. In DNA, the CDR3 is TGTGCCAGCAGCCTGATTGGCGGGGAGCTGTTTTTT.

This clone has just a few counts. The chain recombines TRBV7-8 with TRBJ2-5; D gene uncertain. CDR1 and CDR2 from the germline V gene are SGHVS and FQNEAQ. The CDR3 spans 12 residues. V shed 2 bases and J shed 0 bases, with 1 base lying between them. The CDR3 nucleotides read TGTGCCAGCAGCTTACACCAAGAGACCCAGTACTTC. Translating gives CASSLHQETQYF.

This chain links TRBV7-2 with TRBJ2-7; unclear D gene. Per germline, CDR1 SGHTA and CDR2 FQGNSA. The ends were cut back, 1 base at V and 4 bases at J, with 11 bases in the middle. The CDR3 contains 14 residues. The CDR3 sequence: CASSLVSSSYEQYF. The CDR3 DNA is TGTGCCAGCAGCTTAGTCAGTAGCAGTTACGAGCAGTACTTC.

This clone was picked up a small number of times. V is TRBV4-2 and J is TRBJ1-2; perhaps TRBD1 as D (6 bases). The CDR3 loop spans 13 amino acids. V was trimmed by 3 bases and J by 3 bases, leaving 8 bases between them. Germline assignment: CDR1 LGHNA and CDR2 YNFKEQ. The chain's CDR3 is CASSHNRDYGYTF. CDR3 coding DNA: TGTGCCAGCAGCCATAACAGGGACTATGGCTACACCTTC.

The chain employs TRBV7-3 and TRBJ2-6; D uncertain. CDR1 is SGHTA, CDR2 FQGTGA, per germline. The CDR3 has 14 amino acids. V was trimmed by 3 bases and J by 2 bases, leaving 5 bases between them. The CDR3 bases are TGTGCCAGCAGCTTTGGGGCTGGGGCCAACGTCCTGACTTTC. Translated, it gives CASSFGAGANVLTF.

J is TRBJ1-1 and V is TRBV5-5, with D perhaps matching TRBD1 (6 bases). V was shortened by 0 bases and J by 0 bases, with 12 bases between the two germline ends. This CDR3 is built from 16 residues. Germline lookup yields CDR1 SGHKS and CDR2 YYEKEE (reference sequence). Here the CDR3 DNA reads TGTGCCAGCAGCTTGGCCGGAGGGGACATGAACACTGAAGCTTTCTTT. It translates to CASSLAGGDMNTEAFF.

The V and J genes are TRBV18 and TRBJ2-7; 8 positions match TRBD2. This CDR3 has 14 amino acids. Trimming removed 6 bases from V and 3 bases from J; junction bases left unmatched: 7. Germline CDR1 is KGHSH and CDR2 is LQKENI. This chain's CDR3 is CASSLTSENYEQYF. CDR3 in DNA: TGTGCCAGCTCCTTGACTAGCGAAAACTACGAGCAGTACTTC.

V usage is TRBV28 and J usage is TRBJ1-1; D gene unclear. The CDR3 length is 10 residues. Trimming pared 7 bases from V and 4 bases from J, leaving 4 bases between. Germline CDR1 and CDR2: MDHEN and SYDVKM. CDR3 residues: CASKGTEAFF. The CDR3 region has the DNA TGTGCCAGCAAGGGCACTGAAGCTTTCTTT.

The V call is TRBV9, the J call TRBJ1-6; D uncertain. Per germline, CDR1 SGDLS and CDR2 YYNGEE. Trimming took off 0 bases at V and 4 bases at J, with 14 bases between the two ends. The CDR3 is made up of 17 amino acids. This chain's CDR3 is CASSVGDKPVYNSPLHF. Here the CDR3 DNA reads TGTGCCAGCAGCGTAGGAGACAAACCAGTGTATAATTCACCCCTCCACTTT.

This clone was seen a single time. The chain joins TRBV10-3 to TRBJ2-7; tentative D call: TRBD1 (5 bases). The CDR3 has 13 amino acids. Trimming removed 7 bases at V and 2 bases at J, with 12 bases between. Germline values: CDR1 ENHRY, CDR2 SYGVKD. The chain's CDR3 is CAIKRGLAYEQYF. The CDR3 coding sequence is TGTGCCATCAAAAGGGGTTTAGCCTACGAGCAGTACTTC.

This clone was observed once. The chain combines TRBV28 with TRBJ2-5; 12 bases are a match to TRBD2. This CDR3 is built from 15 residues. V lost 4 bases, J lost 4 bases, and 4 bases stayed unmatched. Per germline, CDR1 MDHEN and CDR2 SYDVKM. CDR3 nucleotide sequence: TGTGCCAGCAGTTCCCCGGGACTAGCGGGAGAGACCCAGTACTTC. Protein product: CASSSPGLAGETQYF.

The chain joins TRBV6-5 to TRBJ2-6, with D possibly TRBD1 on 6 matching bases. Trimming took off 4 bases at V and 2 bases at J, with 9 bases between the two ends. Germline CDR1 MNHEY, CDR2 SVGAGI. This CDR3 comprises 15 residues. Written as DNA, the CDR3 is TGTGCCAGCAGTTGGGGACAAGCTGGGGCCAACGTCCTGACTTTC. Residues: CASSWGQAGANVLTF.

CDR3 bases: TGTGCCAGCAGCTTGGGGACTAGCTACAATGAGCAGTTCTTC. This codes for CASSLGTSYNEQFF. The V and J genes are TRBV5-6 and TRBJ2-1, with TRBD2 matching over 7 bases. Trimming removed 0 bases from V and 3 bases from J; junction bases left unmatched: 0. Germline CDR1 is SGHDT and CDR2 is YYEEEE. The CDR3 extends over 14 amino acids.

The chain's CDR3 is CASSQVFRGRGNTIYF. The DNA for the CDR3 is TGCGCCAGCAGCCAAGTTTTCAGGGGACGCGGAAACACCATATATTTT. The V call is TRBV4-1, the J call TRBJ1-3; weak D call: TRBD1 (6 bases). Germline V gene data show CDR1 as MGHRA and CDR2 as YSYEKL. V lost 1 base and J 4 bases, leaving 14 bases between the germline ends. The CDR3 sequence is 16 residues long.

The V call is TRBV6-1, the J call TRBJ1-2, with 9 bases fitting TRBD1. This CDR3 is built from 16 residues. Trimming cost V 3 bases and J 3 bases; bases outside gene matches: 8. Germline assignment: CDR1 MNHNS and CDR2 SASEGT. The CDR3 loop is CASSEQEGTGYYGYTF. The CDR3 bases are TGTGCCAGCAGTGAGCAGGAAGGGACAGGGTACTATGGCTACACCTTC.

V is TRBV7-9 and J is TRBJ1-2; D is unresolved. Per the germline V gene, CDR1 is SEHNR and CDR2 is FQNEAQ (reference sequence). The V and J ends lost 1 base and 7 bases respectively, with 13 bases between them. CDR3 length equals 14 residues. CDR3 coding DNA: TGTGCCAGCAGCTTAGTTTTCGGCTCCGGTGGCTACACCTTC. This translates into CASSLVFGSGGYTF.

In this sample, this clone turned up many times. The rearrangement uses TRBV11-2 and TRBJ1-2; D unclear. V lost 1 base, J lost 4 bases, and 16 bases lay in between. The CDR3 is 16 amino acids. Germline V gene sequence: CDR1 SGHAT, CDR2 FQNNGV. CDR3 in DNA: TGTGCCAGCAGCTTAGTTGCAGGCCACGGGCGCTATGGCTACACCTTC. It specifies CASSLVAGHGRYGYTF.

This clone was detected only once. The sample contains more than one DNA sequence encoding this CDR3. This rearrangement joins TRBV10-3 to TRBJ1-5; D is perhaps TRBD1 (5 bases). Trimming took 3 bases from V and 3 from J, leaving 9 bases between them. Germline V gives CDR1 ENHRY, CDR2 SYGVKD. The CDR3 has 14 amino acids. CDR3 nucleotide sequence: TGTGCCATCAGTGAAGGAGGGGTCAATCAGCCCCAGCATTTT. The encoded protein is CAISEGGVNQPQHF.

The chain joins TRBV5-1 to TRBJ2-2, with D hard to call. The germline gives CDR1 SGHRS, CDR2 YFSETQ. The CDR3 is made up of 14 amino acids. The V end lost 0 bases, the J end lost 7 bases, and 10 bases lay between the germline ends. CDR3 coding DNA: TGCGCCAGCAGCTTGGTGGCCTTCAACGGGGAGCTGTTTTTT. Protein: CASSLVAFNGELFF.

The chain joins TRBV5-1 to TRBJ1-1; D unclear. The CDR3 runs 12 residues. Germline values: CDR1 SGHRS, CDR2 YFSETQ. V dropped 2 bases and J dropped 5 bases, with 7 bases sitting between them. CDR3 coding DNA: TGCGCCAGCAGCTTAGACCGTACTGAAGCTTTCTTT. Protein sequence: CASSLDRTEAFF.

The chain is built from TRBV2 and TRBJ2-5; D unclear. The germline V gene encodes CDR1 SNHLY and CDR2 FYNNEI. The CDR3 is made up of 14 amino acids. Trimming pared 5 bases from V and 5 bases from J, leaving 15 bases between. CDR3 nucleotides: TGTGCCAGCAGTCTCCAGGAGCTGAGCGAGACCCAGTACTTC. Its translation is CASSLQELSETQYF. Based on the CDR3 plus reference TRBV2 and TRBJ2-5, the full variable domain is EPEVTQTPSHQVTQMGQEVILRCVPISNHLYFYWYRQILGQKVEFLVSFYNNEISEKSEIFDDQFSVERPDGSNFTLKIRSTKLEDSAMYFCASSLQELSETQYFGPGTRLLVL.

The CDR3 protein is CASSLQGWIYGYTF. The CDR3 nucleotides are TGTGCCAGCAGCTTACAGGGGTGGATCTATGGCTACACCTTC. The V and J genes are TRBV21-1 and TRBJ1-2; the D segment call TRBD1 is taken from the table without a DNA check. TRBV21-1 is a recognized pseudogene. The CDR3 extends over 14 amino acids.

In this sample, this clone turned up once. This chain uses TRBV18 with TRBJ2-7, with 7 bases identical to TRBD1. The CDR3 is 17 residues long. The V gene's germline CDR1 is KGHSH and CDR2 LQKENI. The V and J ends lost 1 base and 3 bases, in that order; junction bases with no gene match: 12. CDR3 in amino acids: CASSPREGASLDYEQYF. The CDR3 nucleotides read TGTGCCAGCTCACCACGAGAGGGGGCGAGTTTAGACTACGAGCAGTACTTC. Full variable domain (missing parts from reference TRBV18 and TRBJ2-7): NAGVMQNPRHLVRRRGQEARLRCSPMKGHSHVYWYRQLPEEGLKFMVYLQKENIIDESGMPKERFSAEFPKEGPSILRIQQVVRGDSAAYFCASSPREGASLDYEQYFGPGTRLTVT.

V and J are TRBV23-1 and TRBJ1-1; 7 bases agree with TRBD1. TRBV23-1 has ORF status, its function being uncertain. V was pared by 0 bases and J by 3 bases, with 7 bases of the junction left unmatched. The CDR3 consists of 16 residues. CDR3 in amino acids: CASSQSSTGWDTEAFF. The CDR3 DNA reads TGCGCCAGCAGTCAATCCTCGACAGGGTGGGACACTGAAGCTTTCTTT.

This clone was detected a few times. The chain is built from TRBV5-1 and TRBJ1-5; D is possibly TRBD1 (5 bases). In germline, CDR1 is SGHRS, CDR2 YFSETQ. The length of the CDR3 is 15 residues. Deletions cut 2 bases from V and 6 bases from J, with 15 bases between. CDR3 sequence reads: CASSLEPQGGQPQHF. The CDR3 region has the DNA TGCGCCAGCAGCTTAGAACCCCAGGGTGGTCAGCCCCAGCATTTT.

J is TRBJ1-1 and V is TRBV5-1, with TRBD1 as a possible D gene (5 bases). Looked up from germline, CDR1 is SGHRS and CDR2 is YFSETQ. V was pared by 0 bases and J by 1 base, with 13 bases between. The CDR3 is made up of 16 amino acids. The CDR3 protein is CASSLARGIGNTEAFF. Written as DNA, the CDR3 is TGCGCCAGCAGCTTGGCCCGGGGGATTGGGAACACTGAAGCTTTCTTT.